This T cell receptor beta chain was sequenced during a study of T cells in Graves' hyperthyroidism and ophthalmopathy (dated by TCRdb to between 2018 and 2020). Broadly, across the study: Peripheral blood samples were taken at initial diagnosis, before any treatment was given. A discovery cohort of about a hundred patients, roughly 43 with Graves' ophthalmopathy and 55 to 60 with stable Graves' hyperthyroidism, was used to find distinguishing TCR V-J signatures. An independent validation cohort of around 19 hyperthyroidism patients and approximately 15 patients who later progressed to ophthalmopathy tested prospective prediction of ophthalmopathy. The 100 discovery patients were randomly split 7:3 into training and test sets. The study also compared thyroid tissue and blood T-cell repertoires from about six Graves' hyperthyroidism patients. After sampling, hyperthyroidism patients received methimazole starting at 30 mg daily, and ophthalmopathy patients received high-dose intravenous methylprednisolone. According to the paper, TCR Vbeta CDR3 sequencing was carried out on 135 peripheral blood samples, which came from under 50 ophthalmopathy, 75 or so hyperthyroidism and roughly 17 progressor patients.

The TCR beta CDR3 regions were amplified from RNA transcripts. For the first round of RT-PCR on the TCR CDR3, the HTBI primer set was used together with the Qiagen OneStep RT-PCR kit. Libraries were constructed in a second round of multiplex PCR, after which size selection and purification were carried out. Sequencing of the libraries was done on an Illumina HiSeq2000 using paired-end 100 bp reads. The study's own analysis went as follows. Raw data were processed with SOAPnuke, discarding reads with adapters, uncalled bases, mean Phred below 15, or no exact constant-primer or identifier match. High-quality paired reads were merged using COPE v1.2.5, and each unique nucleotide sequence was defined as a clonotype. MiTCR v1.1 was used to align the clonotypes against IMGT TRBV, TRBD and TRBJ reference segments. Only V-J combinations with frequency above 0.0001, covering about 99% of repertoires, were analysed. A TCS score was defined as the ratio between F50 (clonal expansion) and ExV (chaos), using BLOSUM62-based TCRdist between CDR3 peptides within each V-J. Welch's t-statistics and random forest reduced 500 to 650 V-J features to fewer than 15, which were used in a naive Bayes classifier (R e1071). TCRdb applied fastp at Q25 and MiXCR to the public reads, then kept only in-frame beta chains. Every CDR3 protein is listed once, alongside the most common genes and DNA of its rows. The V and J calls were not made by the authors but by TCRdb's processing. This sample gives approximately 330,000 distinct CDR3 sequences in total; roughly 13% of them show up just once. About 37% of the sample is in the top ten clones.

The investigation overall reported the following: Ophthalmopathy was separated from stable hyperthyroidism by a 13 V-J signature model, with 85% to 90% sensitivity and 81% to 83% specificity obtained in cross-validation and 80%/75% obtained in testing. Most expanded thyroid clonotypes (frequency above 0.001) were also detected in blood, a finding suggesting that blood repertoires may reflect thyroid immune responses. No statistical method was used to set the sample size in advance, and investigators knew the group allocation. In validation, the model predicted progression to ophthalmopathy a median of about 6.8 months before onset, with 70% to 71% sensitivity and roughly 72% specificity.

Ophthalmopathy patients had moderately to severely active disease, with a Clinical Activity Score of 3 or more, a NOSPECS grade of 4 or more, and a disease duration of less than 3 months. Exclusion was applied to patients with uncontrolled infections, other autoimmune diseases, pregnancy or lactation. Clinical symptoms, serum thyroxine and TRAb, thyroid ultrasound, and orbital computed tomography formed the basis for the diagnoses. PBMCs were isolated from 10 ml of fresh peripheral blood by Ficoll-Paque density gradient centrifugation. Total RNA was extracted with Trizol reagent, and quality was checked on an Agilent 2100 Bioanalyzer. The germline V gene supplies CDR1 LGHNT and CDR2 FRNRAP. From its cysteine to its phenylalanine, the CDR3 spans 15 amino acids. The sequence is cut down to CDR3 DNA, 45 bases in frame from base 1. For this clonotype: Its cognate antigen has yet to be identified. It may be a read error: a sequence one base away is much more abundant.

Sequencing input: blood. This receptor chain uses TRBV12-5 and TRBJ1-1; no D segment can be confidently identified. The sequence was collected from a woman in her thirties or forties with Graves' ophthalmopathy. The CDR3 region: CASDLFAGIGTEAFF. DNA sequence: TGTGCTAGTGATTTGTTCGCGGGCATCGGCACTGAAGCTTTCTTT.